This note documents a single T cell receptor (beta chain) sequence. The antigen remains unidentified. Molecular-barcoded quantitative 5'-RACE produced these TCR beta libraries. TCRdb passed the 5' RACE reads through MiXCR, listing each CDR3 protein once. This sample carries 200,000 to 300,000 distinct CDR3 sequences, about 11% of them seen once, and the ten largest clones take 5.5% to 8%. These data originate in a study of CD8 T cells in ankylosing spondylitis. Study results and caveats: Previously reported in reactive arthritis synovial fluid and blood were some of the motif variants. Enrichment of disease-linked clones was reportedly significant in matched ankylosing spondylitis synovial fluid.

The specimen sequenced was blood, either unsorted or a sorted T cell fraction (not recorded which). This clonotype originated in a male donor with ankylosing spondylitis or in good health (not recorded which).

CDR3 nucleotide sequence: TGTGCCAGCAGTTTAAAGGGGGCTGGCTATGGCTACACCTTC. Protein product: CASSLKGAGYGYTF. The chain joins TRBV27 to TRBJ1-2; 7 bases align to TRBD1. After removal of 2 bases from V and 4 bases from J, the junction contained 4 bases not matched to a gene. Looked up from germline, CDR1 is MNHEY and CDR2 is SMNVEV (reference sequence). The CDR3 has 14 amino acids.